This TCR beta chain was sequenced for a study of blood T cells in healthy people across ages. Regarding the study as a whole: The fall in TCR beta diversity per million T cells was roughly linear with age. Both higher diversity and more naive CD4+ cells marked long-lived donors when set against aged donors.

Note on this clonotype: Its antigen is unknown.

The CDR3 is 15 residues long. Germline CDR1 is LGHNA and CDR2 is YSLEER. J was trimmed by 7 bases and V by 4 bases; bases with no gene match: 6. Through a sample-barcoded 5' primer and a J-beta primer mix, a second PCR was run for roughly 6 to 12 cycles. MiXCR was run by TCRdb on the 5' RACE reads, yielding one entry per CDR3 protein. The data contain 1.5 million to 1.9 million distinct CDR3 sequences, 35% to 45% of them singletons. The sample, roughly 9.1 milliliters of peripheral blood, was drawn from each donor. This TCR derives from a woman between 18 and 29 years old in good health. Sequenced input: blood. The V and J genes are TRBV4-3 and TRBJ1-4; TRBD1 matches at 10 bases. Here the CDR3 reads CASSRPGQGTEKLFF. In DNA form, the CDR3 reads TGCGCCAGCAGCCGACCGGGACAGGGGACTGAAAAACTGTTTTTT.